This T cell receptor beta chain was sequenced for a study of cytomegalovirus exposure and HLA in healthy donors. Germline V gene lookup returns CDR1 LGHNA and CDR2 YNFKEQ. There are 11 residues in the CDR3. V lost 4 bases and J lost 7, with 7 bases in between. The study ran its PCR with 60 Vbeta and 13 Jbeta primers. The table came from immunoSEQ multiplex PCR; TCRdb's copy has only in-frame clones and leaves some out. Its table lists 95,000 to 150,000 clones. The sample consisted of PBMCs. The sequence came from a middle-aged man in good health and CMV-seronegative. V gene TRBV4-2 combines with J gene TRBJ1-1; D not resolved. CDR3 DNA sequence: TGTGCCAGCAGCCCCGGAGTTGAAGCTTTCTTT. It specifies CASSPGVEAFF.